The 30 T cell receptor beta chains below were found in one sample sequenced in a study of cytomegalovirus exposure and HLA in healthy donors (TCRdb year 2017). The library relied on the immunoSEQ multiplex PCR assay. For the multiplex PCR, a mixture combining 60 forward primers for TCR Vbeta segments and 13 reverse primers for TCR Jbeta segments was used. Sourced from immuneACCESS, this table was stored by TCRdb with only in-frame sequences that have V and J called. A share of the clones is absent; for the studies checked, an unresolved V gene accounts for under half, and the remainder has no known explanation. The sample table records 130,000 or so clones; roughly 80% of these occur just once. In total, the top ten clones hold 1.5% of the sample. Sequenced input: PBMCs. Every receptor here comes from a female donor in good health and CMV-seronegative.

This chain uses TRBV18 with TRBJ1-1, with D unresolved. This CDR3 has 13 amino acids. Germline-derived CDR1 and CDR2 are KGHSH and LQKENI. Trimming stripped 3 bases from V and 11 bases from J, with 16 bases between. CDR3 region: CASSPKSFRKAFF. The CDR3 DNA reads TGTGCCAGCTCACCGAAATCATTCAGGAAGGCTTTCTTT.

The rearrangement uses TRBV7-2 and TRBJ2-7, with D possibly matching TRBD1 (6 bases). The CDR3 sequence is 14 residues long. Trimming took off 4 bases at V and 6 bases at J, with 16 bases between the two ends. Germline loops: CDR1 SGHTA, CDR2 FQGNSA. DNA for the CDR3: TGTGCCAGCAGCTCTAGACCACAGGGTAGCGAGCAGTACTTC. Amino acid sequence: CASSSRPQGSEQYF.

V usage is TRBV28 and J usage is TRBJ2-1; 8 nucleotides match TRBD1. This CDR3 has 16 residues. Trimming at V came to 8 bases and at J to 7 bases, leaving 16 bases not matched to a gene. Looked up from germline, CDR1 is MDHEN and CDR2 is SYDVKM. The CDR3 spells CASGGRGQILGNEQFF. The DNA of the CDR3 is TGTGCCAGCGGTGGCAGGGGGCAGATCCTAGGGAATGAGCAGTTCTTC.

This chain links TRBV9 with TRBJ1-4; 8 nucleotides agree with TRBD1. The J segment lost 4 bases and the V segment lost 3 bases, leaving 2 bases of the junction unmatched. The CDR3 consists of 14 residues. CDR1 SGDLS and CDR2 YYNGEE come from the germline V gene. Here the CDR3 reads CASSETGDNEKLFF. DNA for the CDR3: TGTGCCAGCAGCGAGACAGGGGATAATGAAAAACTGTTTTTT.

CDR3 loop: CASSSGTPQGYEQYF. The CDR3 nucleotides read TGTGCCAGCAGTTCAGGGACTCCCCAAGGTTACGAGCAGTACTTC. The chain links TRBV28 to TRBJ2-7; the D gene is possibly TRBD2 (6 bases). This CDR3 has 15 amino acids. Germline CDR1 MDHEN, CDR2 SYDVKM. Trimming stripped 4 bases from V and 4 bases from J, with 17 bases between.

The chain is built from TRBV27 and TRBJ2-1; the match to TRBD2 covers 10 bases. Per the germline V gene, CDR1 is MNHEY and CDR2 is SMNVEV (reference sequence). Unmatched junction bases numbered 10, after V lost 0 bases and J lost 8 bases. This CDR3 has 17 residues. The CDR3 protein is CASSLSLAAGGPHEQFF. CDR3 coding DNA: TGTGCCAGCAGTTTATCGTTAGCAGCGGGAGGGCCCCATGAGCAGTTCTTC.

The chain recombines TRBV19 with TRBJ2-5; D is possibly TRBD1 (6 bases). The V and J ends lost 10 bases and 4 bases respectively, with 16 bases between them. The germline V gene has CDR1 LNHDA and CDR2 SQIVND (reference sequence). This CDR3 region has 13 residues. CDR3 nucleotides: TGTGCCACAAAACAGGGTTCGTCAGAGACCCAGTACTTC. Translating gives CATKQGSSETQYF.

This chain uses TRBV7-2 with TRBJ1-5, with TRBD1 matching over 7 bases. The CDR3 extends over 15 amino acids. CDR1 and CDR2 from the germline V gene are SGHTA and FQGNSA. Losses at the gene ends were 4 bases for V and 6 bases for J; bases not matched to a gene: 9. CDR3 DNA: TGTGCCAGCAGCTCTCAGGGGGGCGGGATTCAGCCCCAGCATTTT. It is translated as CASSSQGGGIQPQHF. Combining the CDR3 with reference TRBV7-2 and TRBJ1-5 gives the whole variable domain GAGVSQSPSNKVTEKGKDVELRCDPISGHTALYWYRQSLGQGLEFLIYFQGNSAPDKSGLPSDRFSAERTGGSVSTLTIQRTQQEDSAVYLCASSSQGGGIQPQHFGDGTRLSIL.

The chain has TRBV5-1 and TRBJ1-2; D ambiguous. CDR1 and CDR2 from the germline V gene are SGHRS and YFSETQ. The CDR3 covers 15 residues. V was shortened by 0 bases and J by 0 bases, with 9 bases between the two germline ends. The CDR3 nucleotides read TGCGCCAGCAGCTTGGGCCAGGTGGCTAACTATGGCTACACCTTC. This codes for CASSLGQVANYGYTF.

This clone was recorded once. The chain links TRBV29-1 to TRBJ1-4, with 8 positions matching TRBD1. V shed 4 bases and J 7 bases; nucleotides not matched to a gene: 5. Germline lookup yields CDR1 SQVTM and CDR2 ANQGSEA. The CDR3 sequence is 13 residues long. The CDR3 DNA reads TGCAGCGTTGTTTGGACAGGGTTTGAAAAACTGTTTTTT. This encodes CSVVWTGFEKLFF.

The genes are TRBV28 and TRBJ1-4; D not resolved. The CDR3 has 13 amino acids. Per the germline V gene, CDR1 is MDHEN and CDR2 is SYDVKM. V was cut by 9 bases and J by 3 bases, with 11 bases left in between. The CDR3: CASRRVANEKLFF. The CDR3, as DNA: TGTGCCAGTCGGAGAGTTGCTAATGAAAAACTGTTTTTT. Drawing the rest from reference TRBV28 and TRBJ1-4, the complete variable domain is DVKVTQSSRYLVKRTGEKVFLECVQDMDHENMFWYRQDPGLGLRLIYFSYDVKMKEKGDIPEGYSVSREKKERFSLILESASTNQTSMYLCASRRVANEKLFFGSGTQLSVL.

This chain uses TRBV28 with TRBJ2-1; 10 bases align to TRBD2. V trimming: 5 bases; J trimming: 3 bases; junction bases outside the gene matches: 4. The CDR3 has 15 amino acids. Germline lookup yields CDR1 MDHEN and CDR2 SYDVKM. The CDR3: CASSASGSLYNEQFF. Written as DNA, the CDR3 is TGTGCCAGCAGTGCTAGCGGGAGCCTCTACAATGAGCAGTTCTTC.

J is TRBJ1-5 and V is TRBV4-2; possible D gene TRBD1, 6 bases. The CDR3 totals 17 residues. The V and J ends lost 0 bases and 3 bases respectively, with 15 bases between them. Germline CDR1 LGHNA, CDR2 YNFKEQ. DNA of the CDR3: TGTGCCAGCAGCCAAGAGCTAGCAGGGGCGATCAATCAGCCCCAGCATTTT. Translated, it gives CASSQELAGAINQPQHF.

The CDR3 DNA is TGTGCCAGCACCACTCATTACGAGCAGTACTTC. It translates to CASTTHYEQYF. The V gene is TRBV28, the J gene TRBJ2-7; no clear D. The CDR3 contains 11 residues. V was trimmed by 7 bases and J by 4 bases, leaving 8 bases between them. Germline V CDR1 and CDR2: MDHEN, SYDVKM.

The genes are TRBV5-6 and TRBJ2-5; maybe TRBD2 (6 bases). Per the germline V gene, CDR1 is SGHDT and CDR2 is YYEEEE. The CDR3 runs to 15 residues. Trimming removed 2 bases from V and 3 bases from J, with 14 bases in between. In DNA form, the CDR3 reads TGTGCCAGCAGCTTCATGGTGACTAGTAAAGAGACCCAGTACTTC. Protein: CASSFMVTSKETQYF.

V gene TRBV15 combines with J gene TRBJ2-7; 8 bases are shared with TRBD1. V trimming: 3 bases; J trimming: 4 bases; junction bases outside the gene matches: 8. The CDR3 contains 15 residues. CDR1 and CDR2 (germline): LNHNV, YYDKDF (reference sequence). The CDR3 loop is CATSRGRTGWYEQYF. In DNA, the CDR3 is TGTGCCACCAGCAGGGGTAGGACAGGGTGGTACGAGCAGTACTTC.

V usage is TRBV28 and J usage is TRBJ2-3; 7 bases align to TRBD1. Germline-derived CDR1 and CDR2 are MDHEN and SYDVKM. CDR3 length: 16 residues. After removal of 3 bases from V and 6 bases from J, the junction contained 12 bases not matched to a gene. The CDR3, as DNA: TGTGCCAGCAGTTTGGGACAGCTAATCCTAGGGGATACGCAGTATTTT. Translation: CASSLGQLILGDTQYF.

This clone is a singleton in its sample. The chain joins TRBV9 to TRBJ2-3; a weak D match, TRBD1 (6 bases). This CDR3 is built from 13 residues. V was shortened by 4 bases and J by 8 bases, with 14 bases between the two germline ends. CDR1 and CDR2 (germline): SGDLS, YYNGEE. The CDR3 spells CASSKDSHGTQYF. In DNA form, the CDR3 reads TGTGCCAGCAGCAAGGACAGCCATGGTACGCAGTATTTT.

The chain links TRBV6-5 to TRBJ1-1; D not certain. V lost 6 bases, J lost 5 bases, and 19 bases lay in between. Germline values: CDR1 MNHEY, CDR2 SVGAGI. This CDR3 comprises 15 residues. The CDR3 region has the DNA TGTGCCAGCAGCACGACCGGGGAACAAGCGACTGAAGCTTTCTTT. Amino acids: CASSTTGEQATEAFF.

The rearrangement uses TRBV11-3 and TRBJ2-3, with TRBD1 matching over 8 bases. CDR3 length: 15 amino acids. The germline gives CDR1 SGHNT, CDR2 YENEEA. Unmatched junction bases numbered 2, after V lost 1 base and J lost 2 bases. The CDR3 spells CASSLGQGHTDTQYF. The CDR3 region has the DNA TGTGCCAGCAGCTTAGGACAGGGGCACACAGATACGCAGTATTTT.

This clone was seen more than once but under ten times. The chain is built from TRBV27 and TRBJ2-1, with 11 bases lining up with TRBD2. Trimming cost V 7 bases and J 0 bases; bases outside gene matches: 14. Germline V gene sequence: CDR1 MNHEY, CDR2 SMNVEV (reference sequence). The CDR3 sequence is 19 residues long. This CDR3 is CASTSNVAGGGSSYNEQFF. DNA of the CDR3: TGTGCCAGCACATCAAACGTAGCGGGAGGGGGGAGCTCCTACAATGAGCAGTTCTTC.

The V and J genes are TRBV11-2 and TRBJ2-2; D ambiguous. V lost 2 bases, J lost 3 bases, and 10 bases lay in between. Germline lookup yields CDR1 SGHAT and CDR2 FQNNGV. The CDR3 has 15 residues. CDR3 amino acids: CASSLIGQDTGELFF. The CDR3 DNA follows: TGTGCCAGCAGCTTAATTGGGCAGGACACCGGGGAGCTGTTTTTT.

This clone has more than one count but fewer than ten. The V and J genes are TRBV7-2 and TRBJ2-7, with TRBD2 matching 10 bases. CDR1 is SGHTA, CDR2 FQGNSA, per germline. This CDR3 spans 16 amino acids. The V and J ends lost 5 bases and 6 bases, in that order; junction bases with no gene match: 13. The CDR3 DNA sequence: TGTGCCAGCAGCCTTCGGCCTAGCGGGAGTACCTCCGAGCAGTACTTC. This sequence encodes CASSLRPSGSTSEQYF.

Written as DNA, the CDR3 is TGTGCCAGCAGCCCTCGACTAGCTCAAGAGACCCAGTACTTC. Protein sequence: CASSPRLAQETQYF. The V call is TRBV7-2, the J call TRBJ2-5, with TRBD2 matching 7 bases. The CDR3 is made up of 14 amino acids. Germline-derived CDR1 and CDR2 are SGHTA and FQGNSA. V was pared by 5 bases and J by 2 bases, with 5 bases of the junction left unmatched.

CDR3 amino acids: CASSLDTSNEKLFF. The CDR3, as DNA: TGTGCCAGCAGCTTGGACACGTCAAATGAAAAACTGTTTTTT. The V call is TRBV7-9, the J call TRBJ1-4; possible D gene TRBD1, 5 bases. The CDR3 covers 14 residues. Trimming took 3 bases from V and 5 from J, leaving 10 bases between them. Germline V gene sequence: CDR1 SEHNR, CDR2 FQNEAQ (reference sequence).

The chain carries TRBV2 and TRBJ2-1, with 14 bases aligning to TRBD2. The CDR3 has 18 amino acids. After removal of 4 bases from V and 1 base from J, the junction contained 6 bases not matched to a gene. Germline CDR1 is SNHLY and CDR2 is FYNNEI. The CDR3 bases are TGTGCCAGCAGTGGAGGGGGACTAGCGGGAGTTTCCTACAATGAGCAGTTCTTC. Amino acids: CASSGGGLAGVSYNEQFF.

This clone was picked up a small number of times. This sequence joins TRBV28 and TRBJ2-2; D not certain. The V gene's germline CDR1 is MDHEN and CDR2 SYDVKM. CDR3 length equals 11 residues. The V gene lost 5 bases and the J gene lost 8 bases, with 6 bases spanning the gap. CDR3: CASSEPGELFF. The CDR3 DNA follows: TGTGCCAGCAGTGAGCCAGGGGAGCTGTTTTTT.

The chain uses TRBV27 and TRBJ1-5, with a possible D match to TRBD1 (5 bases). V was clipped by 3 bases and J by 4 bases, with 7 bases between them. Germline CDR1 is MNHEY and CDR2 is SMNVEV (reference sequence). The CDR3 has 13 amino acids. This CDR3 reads CASSLNRNQPQHF. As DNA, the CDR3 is TGTGCCAGCAGTTTGAACAGGAATCAGCCCCAGCATTTT.

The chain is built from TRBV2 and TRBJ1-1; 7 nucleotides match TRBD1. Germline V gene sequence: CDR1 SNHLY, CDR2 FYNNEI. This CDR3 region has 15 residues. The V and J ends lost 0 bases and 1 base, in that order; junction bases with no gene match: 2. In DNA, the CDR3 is TGTGCCAGCAGTGAAGCTGGGACAGCGAACACTGAAGCTTTCTTT. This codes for CASSEAGTANTEAFF.

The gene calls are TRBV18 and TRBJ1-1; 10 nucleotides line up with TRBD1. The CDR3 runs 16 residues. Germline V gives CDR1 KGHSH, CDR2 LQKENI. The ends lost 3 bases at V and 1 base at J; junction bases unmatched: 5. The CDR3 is CASSPRDRGGNTEAFF. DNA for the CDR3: TGTGCCAGCTCACCTCGGGACAGGGGTGGGAACACTGAAGCTTTCTTT.